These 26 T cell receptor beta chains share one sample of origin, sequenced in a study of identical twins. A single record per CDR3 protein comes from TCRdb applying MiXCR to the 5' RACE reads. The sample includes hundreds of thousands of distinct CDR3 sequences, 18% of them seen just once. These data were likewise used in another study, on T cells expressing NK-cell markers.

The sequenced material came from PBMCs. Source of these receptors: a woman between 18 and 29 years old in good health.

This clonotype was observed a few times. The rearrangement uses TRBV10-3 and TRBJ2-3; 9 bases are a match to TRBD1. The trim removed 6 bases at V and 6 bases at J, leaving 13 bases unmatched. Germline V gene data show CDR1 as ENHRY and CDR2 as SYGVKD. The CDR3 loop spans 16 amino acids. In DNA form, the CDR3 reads TGTGCCATCAGCCCATTTACAGGGGGCGTCGGGGATACGCAGTATTTT. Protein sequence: CAISPFTGGVGDTQYF.

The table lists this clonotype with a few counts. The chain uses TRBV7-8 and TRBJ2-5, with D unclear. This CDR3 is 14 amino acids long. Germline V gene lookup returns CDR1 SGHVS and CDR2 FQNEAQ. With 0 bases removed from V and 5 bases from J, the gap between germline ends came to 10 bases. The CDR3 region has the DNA TGTGCCAGCAGCTTAGCCGTGTTCGGGGAGACCCAGTACTTC. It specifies CASSLAVFGETQYF.

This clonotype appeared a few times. CDR3 amino acids: CASSYEVSTDTQYF. CDR3 bases: TGCGCCAGCAGCTATGAAGTAAGCACAGATACGCAGTATTTT. The rearrangement uses TRBV5-1 and TRBJ2-3; D is unclear. Germline values: CDR1 SGHRS, CDR2 YFSETQ. The CDR3 length is 14 residues. Trimming pared 3 bases from V and 0 bases from J, leaving 8 bases between. Full variable domain (missing parts from reference TRBV5-1 and TRBJ2-3): KAGVTQTPRYLIKTRGQQVTLSCSPISGHRSVSWYQQTPGQGLQFLFEYFSETQRNKGNFPGRFSGRQFSNSRSEMNVSTLELGDSALYLCASSYEVSTDTQYFGPGTRLTVL.

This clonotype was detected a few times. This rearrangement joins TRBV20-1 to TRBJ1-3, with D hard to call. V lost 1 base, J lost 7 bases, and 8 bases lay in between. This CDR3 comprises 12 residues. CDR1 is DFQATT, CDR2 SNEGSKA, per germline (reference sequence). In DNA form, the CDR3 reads TGCAGTGCTAGAGCGGAGTCGAACACCATATATTTT. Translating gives CSARAESNTIYF.

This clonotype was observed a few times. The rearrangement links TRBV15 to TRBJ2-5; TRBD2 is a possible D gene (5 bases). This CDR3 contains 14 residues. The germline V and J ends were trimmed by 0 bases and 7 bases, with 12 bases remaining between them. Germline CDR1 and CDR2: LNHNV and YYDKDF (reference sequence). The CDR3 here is CATSRDPKGGTQYF. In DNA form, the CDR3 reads TGTGCCACCAGCAGAGACCCTAAAGGAGGGACCCAGTACTTC.

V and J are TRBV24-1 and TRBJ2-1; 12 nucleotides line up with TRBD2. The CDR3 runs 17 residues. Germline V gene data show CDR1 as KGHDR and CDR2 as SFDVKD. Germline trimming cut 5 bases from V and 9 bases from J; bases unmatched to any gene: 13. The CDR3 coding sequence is TGTGCCACCAGTGCAACTAGCGGGGGGCCGTCGTGGGGTGAGCAGTTCTTC. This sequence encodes CATSATSGGPSWGEQFF.

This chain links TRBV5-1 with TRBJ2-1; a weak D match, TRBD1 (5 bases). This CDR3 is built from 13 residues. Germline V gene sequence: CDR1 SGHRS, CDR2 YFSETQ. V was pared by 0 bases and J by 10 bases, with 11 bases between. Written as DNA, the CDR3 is TGCGCCAGCAGCTTGGAAGGGGTAGGGGAGCAGTTCTTC. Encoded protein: CASSLEGVGEQFF.

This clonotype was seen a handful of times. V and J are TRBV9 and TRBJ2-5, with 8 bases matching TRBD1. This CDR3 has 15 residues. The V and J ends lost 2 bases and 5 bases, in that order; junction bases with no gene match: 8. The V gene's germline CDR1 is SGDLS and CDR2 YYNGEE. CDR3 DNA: TGTGCCAGCAGCGTTTTAACAGGGGGAGCGGAGACCCAGTACTTC. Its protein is CASSVLTGGAETQYF.

CDR3 sequence reads: CASSFDPQGHGYTF. CDR3 DNA sequence: TGTGCCAGCAGTTTTGACCCACAGGGACATGGCTACACCTTC. J is TRBJ1-2 and V is TRBV12-3 or TRBV12-4, with a possible D match to TRBD1 (6 bases). V lost 3 bases, J lost 6 bases, and 14 bases lay in between. This CDR3 has 14 residues.

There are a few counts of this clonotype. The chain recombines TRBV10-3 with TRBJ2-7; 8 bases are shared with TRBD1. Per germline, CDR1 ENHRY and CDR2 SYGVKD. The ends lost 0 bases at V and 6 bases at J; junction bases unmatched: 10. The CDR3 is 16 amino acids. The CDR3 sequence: CAISESGDRFGGEQYF. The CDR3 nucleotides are TGTGCCATCAGTGAGTCGGGGGACAGGTTCGGGGGCGAGCAGTACTTC.

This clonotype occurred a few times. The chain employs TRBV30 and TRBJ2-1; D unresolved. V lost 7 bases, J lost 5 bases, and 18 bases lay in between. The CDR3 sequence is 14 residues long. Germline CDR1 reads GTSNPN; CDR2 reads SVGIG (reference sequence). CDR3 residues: CASLRERTNNEQFF. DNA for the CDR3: TGTGCCTCCCTTCGCGAGAGAACTAACAATGAGCAGTTCTTC.

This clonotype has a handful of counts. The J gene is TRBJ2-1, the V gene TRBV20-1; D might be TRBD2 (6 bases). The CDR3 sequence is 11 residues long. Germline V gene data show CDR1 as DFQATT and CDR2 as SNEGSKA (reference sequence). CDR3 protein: CRAGDSNEQFF. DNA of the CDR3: TGCAGAGCCGGGGACTCCAATGAGCAGTTCTTC.

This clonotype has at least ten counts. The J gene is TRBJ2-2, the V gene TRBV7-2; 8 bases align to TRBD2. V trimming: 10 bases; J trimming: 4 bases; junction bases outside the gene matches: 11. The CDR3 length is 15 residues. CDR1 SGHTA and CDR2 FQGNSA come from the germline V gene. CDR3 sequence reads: CAINIGRGFTGELFF. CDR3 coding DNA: TGTGCCATCAACATCGGGAGGGGCTTCACCGGGGAGCTGTTTTTT.

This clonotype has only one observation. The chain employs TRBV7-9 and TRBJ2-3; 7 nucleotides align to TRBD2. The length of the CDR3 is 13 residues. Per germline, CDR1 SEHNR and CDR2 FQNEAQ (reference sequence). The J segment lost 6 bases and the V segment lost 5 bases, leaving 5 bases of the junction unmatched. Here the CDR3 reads CASSRPGGDTQYF. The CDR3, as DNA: TGTGCCAGCAGCCGCCCCGGGGGGGATACGCAGTATTTT. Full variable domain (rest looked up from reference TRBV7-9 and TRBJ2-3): DTGVSQNPRHKITKRGQNVTFRCDPISEHNRLYWYRQTLGQGPEFLTYFQNEAQLEKSRLLSDRFSAERPKGSFSTLEIQRTEQGDSAMYLCASSRPGGDTQYFGPGTRLTVL.

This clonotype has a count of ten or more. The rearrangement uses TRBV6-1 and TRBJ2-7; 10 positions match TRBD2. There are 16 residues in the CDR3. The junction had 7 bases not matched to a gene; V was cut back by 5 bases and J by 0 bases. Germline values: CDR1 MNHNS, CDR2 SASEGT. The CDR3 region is CASSKTSGASSYEQYF. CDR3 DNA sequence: TGTGCCAGCAGTAAAACTAGCGGGGCGAGCTCCTACGAGCAGTACTTC.

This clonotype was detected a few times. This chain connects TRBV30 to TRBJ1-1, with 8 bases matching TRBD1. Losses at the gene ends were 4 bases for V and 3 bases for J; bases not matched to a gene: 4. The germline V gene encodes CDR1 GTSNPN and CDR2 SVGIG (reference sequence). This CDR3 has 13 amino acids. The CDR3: CAWKGQGYTEAFF. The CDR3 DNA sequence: TGTGCCTGGAAAGGACAGGGCTACACTGAAGCTTTCTTT.

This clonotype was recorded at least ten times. CDR3 protein: CASSLQGSNQPQHF. Written as DNA, the CDR3 is TGTGCCAGCAGCTTACAGGGGAGCAATCAGCCCCAGCATTTT. This chain joins TRBV12-3 or TRBV12-4 and TRBJ1-5, with 7 nucleotides matching TRBD1. Losses at the gene ends were 6 bases for V and 1 base for J; bases not matched to a gene: 3. CDR3 length: 14 amino acids.

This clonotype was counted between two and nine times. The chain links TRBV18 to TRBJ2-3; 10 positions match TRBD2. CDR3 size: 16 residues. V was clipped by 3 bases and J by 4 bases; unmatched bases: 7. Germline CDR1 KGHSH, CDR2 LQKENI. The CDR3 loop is CASSPSGGPGPDTQYF. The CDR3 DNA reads TGTGCCAGCTCACCTAGCGGGGGGCCGGGACCAGATACGCAGTATTTT.

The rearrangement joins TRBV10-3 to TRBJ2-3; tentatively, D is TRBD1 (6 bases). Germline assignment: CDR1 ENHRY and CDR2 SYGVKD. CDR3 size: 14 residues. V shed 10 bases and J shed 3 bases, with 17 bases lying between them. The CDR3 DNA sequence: TGTGCCACCCGGACTGGGACACGGACAGATACGCAGTATTTT. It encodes CATRTGTRTDTQYF.

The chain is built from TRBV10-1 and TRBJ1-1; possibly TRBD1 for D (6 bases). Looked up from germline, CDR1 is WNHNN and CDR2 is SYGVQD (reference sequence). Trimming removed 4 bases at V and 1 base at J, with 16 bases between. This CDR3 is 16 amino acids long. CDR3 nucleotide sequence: TGCGCCAGCAGTGTAAAAAGGGGGGCCCCGAACACTGAAGCTTTCTTT. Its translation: CASSVKRGAPNTEAFF.

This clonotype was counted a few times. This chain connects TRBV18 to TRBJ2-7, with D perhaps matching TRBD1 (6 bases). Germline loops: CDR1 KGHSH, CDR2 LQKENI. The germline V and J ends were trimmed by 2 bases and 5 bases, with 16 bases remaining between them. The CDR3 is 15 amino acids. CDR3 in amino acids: CASSPTGFTVHEQYF. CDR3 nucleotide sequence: TGTGCCAGCTCACCAACAGGGTTTACGGTCCACGAGCAGTACTTC.

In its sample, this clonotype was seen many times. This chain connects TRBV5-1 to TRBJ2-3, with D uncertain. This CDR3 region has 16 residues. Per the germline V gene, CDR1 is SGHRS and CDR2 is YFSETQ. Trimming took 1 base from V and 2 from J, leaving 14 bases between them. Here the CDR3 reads CASSLSRRSHTDTQYF. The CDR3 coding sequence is TGCGCCAGCAGCTTGTCCCGCAGGAGTCACACAGATACGCAGTATTTT. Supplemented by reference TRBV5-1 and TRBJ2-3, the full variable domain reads KAGVTQTPRYLIKTRGQQVTLSCSPISGHRSVSWYQQTPGQGLQFLFEYFSETQRNKGNFPGRFSGRQFSNSRSEMNVSTLELGDSALYLCASSLSRRSHTDTQYFGPGTRLTVL.

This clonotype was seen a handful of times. This chain's CDR3 is CASSGADREGDTQYF. In nucleotides, the CDR3 is TGCGCCAGCAGCGGGGCTGACAGGGAAGGGGATACGCAGTATTTT. The V and J genes are TRBV5-1 and TRBJ2-3, with 7 bases lining up with TRBD1. The CDR3 has 15 amino acids. The V segment lost 4 bases and the J segment 6 bases; nucleotides outside the gene matches: 11. Germline V gives CDR1 SGHRS, CDR2 YFSETQ.

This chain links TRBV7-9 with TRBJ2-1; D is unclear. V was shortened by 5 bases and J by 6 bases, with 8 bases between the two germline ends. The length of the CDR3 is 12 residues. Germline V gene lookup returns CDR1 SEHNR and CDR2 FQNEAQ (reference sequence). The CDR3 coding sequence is TGTGCCAGCAGCCTCTACGTCAATGAGCAGTTCTTC. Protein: CASSLYVNEQFF.

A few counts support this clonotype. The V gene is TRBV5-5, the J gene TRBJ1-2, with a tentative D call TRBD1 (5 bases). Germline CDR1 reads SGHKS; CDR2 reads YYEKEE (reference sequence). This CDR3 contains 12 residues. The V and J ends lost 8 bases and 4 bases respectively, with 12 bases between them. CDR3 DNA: TGTGCCAGTGCAGGGTTCAGCTATGGCTACACCTTC. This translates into CASAGFSYGYTF.

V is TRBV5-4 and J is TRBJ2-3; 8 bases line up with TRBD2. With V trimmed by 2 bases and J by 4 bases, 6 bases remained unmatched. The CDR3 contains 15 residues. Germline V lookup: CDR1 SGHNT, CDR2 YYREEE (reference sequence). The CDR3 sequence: CASSLSAGGADTQYF. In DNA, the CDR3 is TGTGCCAGCAGCTTATCTGCGGGGGGAGCAGATACGCAGTATTTT.